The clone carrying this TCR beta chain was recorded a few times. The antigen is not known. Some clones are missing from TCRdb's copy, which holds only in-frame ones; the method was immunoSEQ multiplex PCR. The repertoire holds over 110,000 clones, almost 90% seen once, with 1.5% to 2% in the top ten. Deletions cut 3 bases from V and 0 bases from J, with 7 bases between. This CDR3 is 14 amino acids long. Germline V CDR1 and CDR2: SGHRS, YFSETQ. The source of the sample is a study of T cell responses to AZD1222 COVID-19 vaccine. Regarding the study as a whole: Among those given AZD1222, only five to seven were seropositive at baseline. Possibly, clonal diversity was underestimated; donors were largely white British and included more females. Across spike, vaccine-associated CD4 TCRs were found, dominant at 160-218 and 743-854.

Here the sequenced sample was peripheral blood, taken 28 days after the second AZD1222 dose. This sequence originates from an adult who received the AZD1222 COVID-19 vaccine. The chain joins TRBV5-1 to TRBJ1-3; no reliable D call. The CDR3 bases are TGCGCCAGCAGCTACGGAGACTCTGGAAACACCATATATTTT. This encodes CASSYGDSGNTIYF.